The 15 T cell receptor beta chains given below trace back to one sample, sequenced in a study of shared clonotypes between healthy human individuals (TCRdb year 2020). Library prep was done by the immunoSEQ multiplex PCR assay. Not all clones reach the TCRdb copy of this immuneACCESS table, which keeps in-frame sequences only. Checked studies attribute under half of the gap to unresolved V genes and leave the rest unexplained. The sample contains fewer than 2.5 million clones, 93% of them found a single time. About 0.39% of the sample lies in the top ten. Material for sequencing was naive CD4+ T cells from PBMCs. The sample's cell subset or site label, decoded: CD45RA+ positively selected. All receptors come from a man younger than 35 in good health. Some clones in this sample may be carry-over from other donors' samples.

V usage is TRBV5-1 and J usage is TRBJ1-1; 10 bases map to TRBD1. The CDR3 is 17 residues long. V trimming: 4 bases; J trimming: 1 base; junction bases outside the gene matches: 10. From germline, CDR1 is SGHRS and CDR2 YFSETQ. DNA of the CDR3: TGCGCCAGCAGCGTGGGGACAGGGGCCCTACGGAACACTGAAGCTTTCTTT. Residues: CASSVGTGALRNTEAFF.

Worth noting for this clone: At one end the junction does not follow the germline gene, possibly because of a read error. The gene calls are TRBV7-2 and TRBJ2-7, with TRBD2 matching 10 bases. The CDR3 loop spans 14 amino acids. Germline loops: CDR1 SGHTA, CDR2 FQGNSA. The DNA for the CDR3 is TGTGCCTGCAGCTACTCTAGCGGGAGTTACGAGCAGTACTTC. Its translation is CACSYSSGSYEQYF.

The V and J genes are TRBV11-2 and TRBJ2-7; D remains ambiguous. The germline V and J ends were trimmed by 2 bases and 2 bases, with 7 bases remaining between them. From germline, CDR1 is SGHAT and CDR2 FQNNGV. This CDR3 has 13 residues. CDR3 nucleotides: TGTGCCAGCAGCTTAATCACAGCCTACGAGCAGTACTTC. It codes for CASSLITAYEQYF.

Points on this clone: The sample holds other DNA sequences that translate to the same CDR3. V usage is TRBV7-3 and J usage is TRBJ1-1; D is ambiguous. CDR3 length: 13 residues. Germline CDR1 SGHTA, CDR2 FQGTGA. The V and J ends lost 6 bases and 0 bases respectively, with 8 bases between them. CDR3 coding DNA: TGTGCCAGCAGTAGACTGATGAACACTGAAGCTTTCTTT. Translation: CASSRLMNTEAFF.

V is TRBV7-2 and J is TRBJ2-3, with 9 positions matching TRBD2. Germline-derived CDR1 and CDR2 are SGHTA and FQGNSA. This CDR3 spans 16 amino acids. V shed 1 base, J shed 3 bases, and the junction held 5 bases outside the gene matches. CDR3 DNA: TGTGCCAGCAGCTTAGGGATAGCGGGAGTAACAGATACGCAGTATTTT. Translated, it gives CASSLGIAGVTDTQYF. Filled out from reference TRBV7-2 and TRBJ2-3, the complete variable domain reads GAGVSQSPSNKVTEKGKDVELRCDPISGHTALYWYRQSLGQGLEFLIYFQGNSAPDKSGLPSDRFSAERTGGSVSTLTIQRTQQEDSAVYLCASSLGIAGVTDTQYFGPGTRLTVL.

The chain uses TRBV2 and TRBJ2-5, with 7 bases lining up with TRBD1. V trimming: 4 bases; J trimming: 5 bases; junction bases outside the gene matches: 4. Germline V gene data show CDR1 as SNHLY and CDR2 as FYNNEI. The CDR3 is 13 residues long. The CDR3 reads CASSAGTEETQYF. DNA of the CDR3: TGTGCCAGCAGTGCAGGGACAGAGGAGACCCAGTACTTC.

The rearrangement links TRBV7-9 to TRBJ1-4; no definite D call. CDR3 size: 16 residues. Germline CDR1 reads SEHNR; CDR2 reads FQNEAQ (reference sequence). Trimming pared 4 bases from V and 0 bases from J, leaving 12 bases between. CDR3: CASSSSTVATNEKLFF. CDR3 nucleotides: TGTGCCAGCAGCTCCTCCACGGTGGCAACTAATGAAAAACTGTTTTTT.

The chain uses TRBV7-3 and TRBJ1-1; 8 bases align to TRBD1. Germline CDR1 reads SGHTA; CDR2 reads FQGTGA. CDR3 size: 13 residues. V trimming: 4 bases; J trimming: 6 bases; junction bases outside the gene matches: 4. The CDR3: CASSSDRGAEAFF. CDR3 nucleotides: TGTGCCAGCAGCTCCGACAGGGGCGCTGAAGCTTTCTTT.

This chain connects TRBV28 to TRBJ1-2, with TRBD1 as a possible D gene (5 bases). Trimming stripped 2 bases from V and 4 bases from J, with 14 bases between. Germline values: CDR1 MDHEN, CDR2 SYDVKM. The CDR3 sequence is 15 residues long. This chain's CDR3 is CASSLGRQRFYGYTF. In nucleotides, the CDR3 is TGTGCCAGCAGTTTAGGAAGACAGAGATTCTATGGCTACACCTTC.

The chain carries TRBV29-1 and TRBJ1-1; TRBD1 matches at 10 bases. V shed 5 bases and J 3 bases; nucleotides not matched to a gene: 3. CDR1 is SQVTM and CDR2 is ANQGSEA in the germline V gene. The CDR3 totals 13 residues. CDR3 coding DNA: TGCAGCGTTAGACAGGGGGCATACACTGAAGCTTTCTTT. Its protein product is CSVRQGAYTEAFF.

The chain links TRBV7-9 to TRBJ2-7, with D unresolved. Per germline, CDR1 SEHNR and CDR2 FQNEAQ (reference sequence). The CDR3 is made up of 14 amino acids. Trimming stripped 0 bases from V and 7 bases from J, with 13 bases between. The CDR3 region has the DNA TGTGCCAGCAGCTTAGCGCCGGGCAACTCGGAGCAGTACTTC. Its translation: CASSLAPGNSEQYF. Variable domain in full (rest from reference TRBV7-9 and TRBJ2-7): DTGVSQNPRHKITKRGQNVTFRCDPISEHNRLYWYRQTLGQGPEFLTYFQNEAQLEKSRLLSDRFSAERPKGSFSTLEIQRTEQGDSAMYLCASSLAPGNSEQYFGPGTRLTVT.

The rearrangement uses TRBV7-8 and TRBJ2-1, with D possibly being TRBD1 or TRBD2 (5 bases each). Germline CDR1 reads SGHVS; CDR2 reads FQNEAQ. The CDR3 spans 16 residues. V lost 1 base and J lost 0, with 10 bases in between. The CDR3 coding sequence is TGTGCCAGCAGCTTAGGGTTTGGGGGCTCCTACAATGAGCAGTTCTTC. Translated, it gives CASSLGFGGSYNEQFF.

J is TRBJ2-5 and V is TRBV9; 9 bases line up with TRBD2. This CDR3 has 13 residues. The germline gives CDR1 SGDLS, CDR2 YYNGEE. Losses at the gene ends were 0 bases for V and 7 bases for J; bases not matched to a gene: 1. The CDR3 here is CASSVGLAATQYF. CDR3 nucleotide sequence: TGTGCCAGCAGCGTAGGACTAGCGGCGACCCAGTACTTC.

CDR3 loop: CASSSQGLYTFF. The CDR3 DNA reads as TGTGCCAGCAGCTCACAGGGTTTATATACTTTCTTT. The chain has TRBV5-4 and TRBJ1-1; maybe TRBD1 (6 bases). This CDR3 is 12 amino acids long. In germline, CDR1 is SGHNT, CDR2 YYREEE (reference sequence). Trimming took 3 bases from V and 12 from J, leaving 15 bases between them.

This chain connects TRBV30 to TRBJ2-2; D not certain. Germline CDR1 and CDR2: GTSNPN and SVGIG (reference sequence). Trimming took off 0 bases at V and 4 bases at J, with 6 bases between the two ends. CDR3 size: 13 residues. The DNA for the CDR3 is TGTGCCTGGAGTGTAAGGGTCACCGGGGAGCTGTTTTTT. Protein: CAWSVRVTGELFF.